The source of this TCR beta chain is a study of shared clonotypes between healthy human individuals. Across the whole study: Each donor had three CD4 naive, three CD4 memory, two CD8 naive and one CD8 memory plate.

The CDR3 runs to 14 residues. V dropped 5 bases and J dropped 3; count of bases not matched to a gene: 5. Germline V gene sequence: CDR1 MNHEY, CDR2 SMNVEV (reference sequence). Some clones are missing from TCRdb's copy, which holds only in-frame ones; the method was immunoSEQ multiplex PCR. The data contain some 2,400,000 clones, 90% to 96% of them singletons. The rearrangement links TRBV27 to TRBJ2-7, with 9 nucleotides matching TRBD1. The TCR originated in a man between 18 and 29 years old in good health. The sequenced sample was naive CD4+ T cells sorted from blood. Documented subset: CD45RA+ positively selected. Written as DNA, the CDR3 is TGTGCCAGCAGTCCCGGACAGGGGCACTACGAGCAGTACTTC. Its translation: CASSPGQGHYEQYF.